This T cell receptor (beta chain) was obtained from a study of vaccination effects on CD4 cells after COVID-19 (dated by TCRdb to 2021 to 2024). In terms of the full investigation: Two doses of either the BNT162b2 or the mRNA-1273 mRNA SARS-CoV-2 vaccine were administered to participants. The study compared SARS-CoV-2 spike-specific CD4+ TCR repertoires before and after mRNA vaccination in COVID-19 convalescent patients and infection-naive vaccine recipients. The full study included around ten COVID-19 convalescent patients and a handful of SARS-CoV-2-naive healthy vaccine recipients. Cultures from other donors in the study were sequenced with the Oncomine TCR Beta short-read assay on an Illumina iSeq 100.

Concerning this clone: It has no known antigen specificity. Nothing much larger sits one base from this clone, and base qualities are not available.

The V and J ends are trimmed by 7 bases and 4 bases, leaving 10 bases between them. The CDR3, cysteine through phenylalanine, is 13 amino acids long. Here the CDR3 DNA is all that survives: 39 bases in frame from base 1. The CDR1 and CDR2 encoded by the germline V gene are MNHEY and SVGAGI. In the ViraFEST assay, PBMC were stimulated with viral peptide pools, and TCR sequencing was then used to find antigen-specific CD4+ T cell clonotypes based on their expansion. After less than eleven days of culture, CD4+ T cells were isolated with the EasySep CD4+ T cell isolation kit. The absence of prior SARS-CoV-2 infection in healthy vaccine recipients was confirmed by negative nucleocapsid antibodies before and after vaccination. Over 1.5 million PBMC per well were cultured with around 9.8 ug/ml peptides in IMDM containing approximately 4.7% human AB serum, approximately 9.1 IU/ml IL-2 and gentamicin. On days 3 and 7, half of the culture medium was replaced with fresh IL-2-containing medium. Unless noted otherwise, every peptide stimulation condition was cultured in triplicate wells. Using Ficoll-Paque Plus gradient centrifugation, PBMC were separated from whole blood and then either used fresh or cryopreserved at -140C. The overlapping peptide pools covered the spike proteins of SARS-CoV-2 and of the common cold coronaviruses HCoV-NL63, HCoV-OC43 and HCoV-229E. The QIAamp micro DNA kit was used to extract genomic DNA from the cultured CD4+ T cells.

Receptor amplification or capture employed the immunoSEQ multiplex PCR assay. TCR beta CDR3 sequencing was performed on DNA from the cultured, isolated CD4+ T cells. On the study's bioinformatics: Non-productive TCR sequences were removed, reads were trimmed to the CDR3 region, and CDR3s of at least 7 amino acids were retained. The MANAFEST web app was used to pick out antigen-specific clonotypes by comparing their expansion in peptide wells with that in reference cultures. To be called positive, a clone needed expansion at FDR<0.05 compared with the reference and with all other wells, an odds ratio greater than 5, and a frequency greater than 0.1% in two replicate wells. Cross-reactive clonotypes were defined as significantly expanded in SARS-CoV-2 spike wells and in at least one common cold coronavirus spike condition. Using the stringdist R package, CDR3 similarity was measured by Levenshtein distance, and unrooted trees were constructed with ape in R 3.6.1. Entries here come from immuneACCESS through TCRdb and include only in-frame sequences with V and J called. Some clones fail to appear in such tables; in the studies checked, an unresolved V gene covers under half of the shortfall, and the cause of the remainder is unknown. That table supplies the V and J calls and clone size; D and trimming were determined from the DNA. This sample is represented by tens of thousands of clones; 65% to 80% of them were singletons. 2.5% to 3% of the sample rests with the top ten.

The investigation overall reported the following: Clones induced by infection and clones induced by vaccination both contracted markedly at late timepoints after vaccination, which fits with T cell responses waning over time. In healthy vaccine recipients, vaccine-induced clones were almost all SARS-CoV-2 mono-reactive, with only 1 of 255 cross-reactive with common cold coronaviruses. The study was limited by a small number of convalescent patients, and early post-infection timepoints were lacking.

This specimen consisted of CD4+ T cells from PBMCs cultured with HCoV-NL63 spike peptides, obtained before COVID-19 vaccination. In the paper's terms, the cell subset or site label means: HCoV-NL63 spike overlapping peptide pool stimulation. The TCR originated in a human donor who received a COVID-19 vaccine. The chain is assembled from TRBV6-5 and TRBJ2-2, and possibly TRBD1, on 6 matching bases. The CDR3 in this case is CASIAGVTGELFF. The DNA sequence is TGTGCCAGCATCGCAGGGGTCACCGGGGAGCTGTTTTTT.